The sequence of this TCR beta chain was determined in a study of tumor-infiltrating lymphocytes in oesophageal squamous cell carcinoma. TCRdb independently ran MiXCR on the PCR reads; one entry per CDR3 protein. The table shows fewer than 25,000 distinct CDR3 sequences, with 30% to 35% occurring only once. The CDR3 is made up of 14 amino acids. Trimming took off 5 bases at V and 2 bases at J, with 10 bases between the two ends. This clonotype was seen ten or more times. This receptor was taken from a female donor with esophageal squamous cell carcinoma. This chain uses TRBV12-3 or TRBV12-4 with TRBJ1-3, with D maybe TRBD1 (6 bases). The sequenced sample consisted of esophageal tumor tissue. This CDR3 reads CASSPQGTGNTIYF. In DNA, the CDR3 is TGTGCCAGCAGTCCTCAGGGGACTGGAAACACCATATATTTT.